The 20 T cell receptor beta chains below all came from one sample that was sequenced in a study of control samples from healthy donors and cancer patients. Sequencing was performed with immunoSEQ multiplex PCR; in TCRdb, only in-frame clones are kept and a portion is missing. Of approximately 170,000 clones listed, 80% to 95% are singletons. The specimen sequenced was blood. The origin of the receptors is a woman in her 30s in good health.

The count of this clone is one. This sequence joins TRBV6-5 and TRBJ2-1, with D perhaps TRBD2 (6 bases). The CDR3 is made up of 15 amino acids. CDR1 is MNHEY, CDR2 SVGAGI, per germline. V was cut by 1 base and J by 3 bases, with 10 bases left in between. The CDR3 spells CASSYYNSGYNEQFF. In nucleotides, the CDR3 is TGTGCCAGCAGTTACTATAATAGCGGCTACAATGAGCAGTTCTTC.

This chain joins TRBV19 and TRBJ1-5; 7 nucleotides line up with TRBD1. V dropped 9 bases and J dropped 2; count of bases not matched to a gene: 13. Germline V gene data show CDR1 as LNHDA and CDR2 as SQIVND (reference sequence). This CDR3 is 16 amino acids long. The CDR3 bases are TGTGCCAGCGCGACCATCAGACAGGGACGCAATCAGCCCCAGCATTTT. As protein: CASATIRQGRNQPQHF.

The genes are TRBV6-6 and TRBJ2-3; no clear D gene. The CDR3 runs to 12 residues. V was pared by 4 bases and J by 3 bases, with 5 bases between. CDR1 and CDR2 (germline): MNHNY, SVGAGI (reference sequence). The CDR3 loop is CASSFGTDTQYF. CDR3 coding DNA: TGTGCCAGCAGTTTCGGGACAGATACGCAGTATTTT.

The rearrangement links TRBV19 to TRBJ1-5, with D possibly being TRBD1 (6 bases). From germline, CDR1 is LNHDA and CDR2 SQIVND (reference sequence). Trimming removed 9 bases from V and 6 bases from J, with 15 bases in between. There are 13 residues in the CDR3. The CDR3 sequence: CASGPGHIQPQHF. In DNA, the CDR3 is TGTGCCAGCGGACCGGGACACATTCAGCCCCAGCATTTT.

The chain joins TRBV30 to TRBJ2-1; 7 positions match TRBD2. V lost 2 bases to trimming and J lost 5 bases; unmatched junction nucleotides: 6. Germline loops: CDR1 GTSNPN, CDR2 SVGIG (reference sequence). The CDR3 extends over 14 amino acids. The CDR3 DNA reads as TGTGCCTGGAGTATGGGCGGGAGTCACAATGAGCAGTTCTTC. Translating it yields CAWSMGGSHNEQFF.

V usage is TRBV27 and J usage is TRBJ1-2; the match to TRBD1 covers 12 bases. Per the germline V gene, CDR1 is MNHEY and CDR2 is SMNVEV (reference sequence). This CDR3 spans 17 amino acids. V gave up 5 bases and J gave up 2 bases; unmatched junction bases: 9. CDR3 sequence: CASSNGTGGRVNYGYTF. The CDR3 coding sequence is TGTGCCAGCAGTAACGGGACAGGGGGCAGAGTAAACTATGGCTACACCTTC.

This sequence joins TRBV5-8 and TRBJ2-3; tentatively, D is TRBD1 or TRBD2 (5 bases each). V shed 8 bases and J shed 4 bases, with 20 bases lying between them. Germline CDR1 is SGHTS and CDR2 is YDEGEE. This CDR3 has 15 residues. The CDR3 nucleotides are TGTGCCAGTGTTCCATCCGGGGCTCGCGCAGATACGCAGTATTTT. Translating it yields CASVPSGARADTQYF.

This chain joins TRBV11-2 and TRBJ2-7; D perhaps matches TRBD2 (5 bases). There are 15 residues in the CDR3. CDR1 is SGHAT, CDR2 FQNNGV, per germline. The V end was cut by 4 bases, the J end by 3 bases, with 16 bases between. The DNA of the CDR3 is TGTGCCAGCAGCTCCCTCGGGGAAACACTCTACGAGCAGTACTTC. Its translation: CASSSLGETLYEQYF.

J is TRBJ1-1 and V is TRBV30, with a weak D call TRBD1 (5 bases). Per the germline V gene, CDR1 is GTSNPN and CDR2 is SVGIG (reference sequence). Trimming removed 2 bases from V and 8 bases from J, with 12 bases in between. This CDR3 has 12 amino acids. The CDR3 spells CAWSNPGPEAFF. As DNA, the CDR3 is TGTGCCTGGAGTAATCCGGGACCGGAAGCTTTCTTT.

CDR3 residues: CASSAPSSEHEQYF. CDR3 DNA: TGTGCCAGCAGCGCTCCTAGTTCAGAACACGAGCAGTACTTC. The chain employs TRBV9 and TRBJ2-7; D is unclear. CDR3 size: 14 residues. V gave up 3 bases and J gave up 5 bases, with 15 bases separating them. CDR1 is SGDLS and CDR2 is YYNGEE in the germline V gene.

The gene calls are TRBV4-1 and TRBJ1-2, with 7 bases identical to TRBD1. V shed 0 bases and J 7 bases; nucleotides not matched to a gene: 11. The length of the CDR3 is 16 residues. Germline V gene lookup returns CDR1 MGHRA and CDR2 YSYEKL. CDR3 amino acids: CASSQELWQGVSGYTF. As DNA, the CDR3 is TGCGCCAGCAGCCAAGAACTCTGGCAGGGGGTCTCTGGCTACACCTTC.

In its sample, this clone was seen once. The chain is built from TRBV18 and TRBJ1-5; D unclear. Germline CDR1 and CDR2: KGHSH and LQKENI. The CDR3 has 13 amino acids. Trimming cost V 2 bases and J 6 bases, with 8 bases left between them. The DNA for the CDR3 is TGTGCCAGCTCACCAGGCAGTAGTCAGCCCCAGCATTTT. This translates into CASSPGSSQPQHF.

CDR3 sequence reads: CASSRSDALVGGYTF. The DNA for the CDR3 is TGCGCCAGCAGCCGAAGCGACGCTTTAGTGGGTGGCTACACCTTC. The rearrangement joins TRBV4-1 to TRBJ1-2, with D unresolved. Trimming took off 4 bases at V and 7 bases at J, with 19 bases between the two ends. The V gene's germline CDR1 is MGHRA and CDR2 YSYEKL. There are 15 residues in the CDR3.

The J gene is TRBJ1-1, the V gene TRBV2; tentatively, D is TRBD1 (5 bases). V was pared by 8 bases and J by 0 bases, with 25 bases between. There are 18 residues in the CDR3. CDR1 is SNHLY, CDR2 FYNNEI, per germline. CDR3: CASGSKLTDSTLNTEAFF. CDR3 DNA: TGTGCCAGCGGCTCCAAGCTGACAGACTCAACCTTGAACACTGAAGCTTTCTTT.

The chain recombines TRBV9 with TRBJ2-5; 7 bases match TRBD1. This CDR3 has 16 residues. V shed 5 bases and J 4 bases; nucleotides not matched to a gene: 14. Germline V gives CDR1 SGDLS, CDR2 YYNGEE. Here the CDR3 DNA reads TGTGCCAGCAGTTCCCGTGAAGGGGGCTTGGGAGAGACCCAGTACTTC. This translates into CASSSREGGLGETQYF.

Written as DNA, the CDR3 is TGTGCCAGCAGCGTAGCTCACCTAGCGGGAGTTTCGGATACGCAGTATTTT. This sequence encodes CASSVAHLAGVSDTQYF. The V and J genes are TRBV9 and TRBJ2-3; 10 bases align to TRBD2. This CDR3 is 17 amino acids long. Per the germline V gene, CDR1 is SGDLS and CDR2 is YYNGEE. The junction had 10 bases not matched to a gene; V was cut back by 0 bases and J by 6 bases.

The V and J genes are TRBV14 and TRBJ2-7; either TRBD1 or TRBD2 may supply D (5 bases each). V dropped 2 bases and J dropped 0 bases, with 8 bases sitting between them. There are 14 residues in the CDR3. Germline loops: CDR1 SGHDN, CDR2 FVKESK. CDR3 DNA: TGTGCCAGCAGCCAAATTGGGGGCTCCTACGAGCAGTACTTC. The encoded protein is CASSQIGGSYEQYF.

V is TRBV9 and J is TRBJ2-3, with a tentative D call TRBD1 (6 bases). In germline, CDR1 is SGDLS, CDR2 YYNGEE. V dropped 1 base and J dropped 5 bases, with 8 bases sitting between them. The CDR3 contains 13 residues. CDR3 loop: CASSVQGIDTQYF. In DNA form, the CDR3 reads TGTGCCAGCAGCGTACAGGGGATAGATACGCAGTATTTT.

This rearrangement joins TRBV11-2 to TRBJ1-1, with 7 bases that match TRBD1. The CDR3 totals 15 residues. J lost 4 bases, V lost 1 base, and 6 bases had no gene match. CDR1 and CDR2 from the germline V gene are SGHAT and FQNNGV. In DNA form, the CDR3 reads TGTGCCAGCAGCTTAGGAAGACAGGGCCTCACTGAAGCTTTCTTT. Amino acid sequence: CASSLGRQGLTEAFF.

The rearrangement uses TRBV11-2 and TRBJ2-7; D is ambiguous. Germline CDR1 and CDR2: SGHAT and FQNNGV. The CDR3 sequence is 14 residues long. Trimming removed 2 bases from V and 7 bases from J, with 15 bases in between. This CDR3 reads CASSLIEGKEEQYF. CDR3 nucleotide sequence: TGTGCCAGCAGCTTAATAGAAGGAAAGGAAGAGCAGTACTTC. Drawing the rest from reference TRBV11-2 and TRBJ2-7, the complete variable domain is EAGVAQSPRYKIIEKRQSVAFWCNPISGHATLYWYQQILGQGPKLLIQFQNNGVVDDSQLPKDRFSAERLKGVDSTLKIQPAKLEDSAVYLCASSLIEGKEEQYFGPGTRLTVT.